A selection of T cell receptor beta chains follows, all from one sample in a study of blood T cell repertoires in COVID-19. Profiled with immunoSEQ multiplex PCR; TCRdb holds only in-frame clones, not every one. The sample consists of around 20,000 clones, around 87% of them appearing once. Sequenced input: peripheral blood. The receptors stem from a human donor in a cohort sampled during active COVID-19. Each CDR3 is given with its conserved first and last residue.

cdr3_aa: CASSLGRVNEQFF
v_call: TRBV7-6

cdr3_aa: CASSLMGGSYEQYF
v_call: TRBV28

cdr3_aa: CASRDSNEKLFF
v_call: TRBV6-5

cdr3_aa: CASSLGGANTEAFF
v_call: TRBV7-2

cdr3_aa: CASRLTGGETQYF
v_call: TRBV6-5

cdr3_aa: CASSTGLRNEQFF
v_call: TRBV7-8

cdr3_aa: CASSPDRGADTQYF
v_call: TRBV5-1

cdr3_aa: CASSRGGAREKLFF
v_call: TRBV28

cdr3_aa: CASSQTDRSGANVLTF
v_call: TRBV4-3

cdr3_aa: CASSLAGRQVEQFF
v_call: TRBV14

cdr3_aa: CASSSTFLAVGETQYF
v_call: TRBV7-2

cdr3_aa: CASSPQGNEAFF
v_call: TRBV11-2

cdr3_aa: CASSRKKGANYGYTF
v_call: TRBV5-6

cdr3_aa: CASSLTGASGNTIYF
v_call: TRBV5-4

cdr3_aa: CASSQEAGAGANVLTF
v_call: TRBV4-1

cdr3_aa: CASSPRGTSEETQYF
v_call: TRBV5-1

cdr3_aa: CASSPTPIFSTEAFF
v_call: TRBV28

cdr3_aa: CASSPRQVGPQHF
v_call: TRBV7-2

cdr3_aa: CASSLDRAVEQFF
v_call: TRBV7-3

cdr3_aa: CASSEDSLFSGNTIYF
v_call: TRBV6-1

cdr3_aa: CASSKGEASYTF
v_call: TRBV27

cdr3_aa: CASRVGDSPYEQYF
v_call: TRBV2

cdr3_aa: CASSQKDRANSPLHF
v_call: TRBV11-2